A single sample is the source of the 9 T cell receptor beta chains below, sequenced in a study of human T cells and chemical hapten exposure. Unique molecular identifiers were linked by the library to individual cDNA molecules. TCRdb re-called the reads with MiXCR, one entry per CDR3 protein. The sample has about 800 distinct CDR3 sequences; roughly 80% are singletons. Unfractionated whole blood yielded total RNA. Sequenced input: whole blood. These receptors originate from a human donor with alopecia, or a healthy volunteer (not recorded which). Some clones in this sample may be carry-over from other donors' samples. This table probably holds off-target reads from a library built for another chain.

The rearrangement links TRBV6-4 to TRBJ2-3; 9 nucleotides match TRBD2. With V trimmed by 6 bases and J by 0 bases, 4 bases remained unmatched. Germline V gene sequence: CDR1 MRHNA, CDR2 SNTAGT. The CDR3 runs to 15 residues. The CDR3 sequence: CASSRSGGSTDTQYF. DNA for the CDR3: TGTGCCAGCAGCCGTAGCGGGGGAAGCACAGATACGCAGTATTTT.

A single count supports this clonotype. This chain uses TRBV5-1 with TRBJ1-2; D is ambiguous. CDR1 SGHRS and CDR2 YFSETQ come from the germline V gene. The ends were cut back, 5 bases at V and 5 bases at J, with 13 bases in the middle. The CDR3 sequence is 13 residues long. CDR3 amino acids: CASRISGRYGYTF. CDR3 DNA sequence: TGCGCCAGCAGAATCTCGGGTCGATATGGCTACACCTTC.

This clonotype showed up just a few times. This rearrangement joins TRBV7-9 to TRBJ1-2, with 11 nucleotides matching TRBD1. V was pared by 4 bases and J by 6 bases, with 1 base of the junction left unmatched. The germline gives CDR1 SEHNR, CDR2 FQNEAQ (reference sequence). This CDR3 has 13 amino acids. The CDR3 DNA reads TGTGCCAGCAGCTGGACAGGGGGCAATGGCTACACCTTC. It encodes CASSWTGGNGYTF.

The V and J genes are TRBV9 and TRBJ1-2; 7 nucleotides agree with TRBD1. The CDR3 totals 13 residues. Germline V gene data show CDR1 as SGDLS and CDR2 as YYNGEE. J lost 3 bases, V lost 5 bases, and 4 bases had no gene match. CDR3 sequence: CASSYTGDYGYTF. CDR3 coding DNA: TGTGCCAGCAGTTATACAGGGGACTATGGCTACACCTTC.

This clonotype was recorded once. This rearrangement joins TRBV19 to TRBJ2-7; TRBD2 aligns across 8 bases. Unmatched junction bases numbered 5, after V lost 2 bases and J lost 2 bases. The CDR3 runs to 15 residues. The germline gives CDR1 LNHDA, CDR2 SQIVND (reference sequence). The CDR3 DNA follows: TGTGCCAGTAGTATAAGCGGGGGCCAGACCTACGAGCAGTACTTC. Its translation: CASSISGGQTYEQYF.

The genes are TRBV4-2 and TRBJ1-5; TRBD1 might be the D (5 bases). Germline-derived CDR1 and CDR2 are LGHNA and YNFKEQ. The ends were cut back, 6 bases at V and 4 bases at J, with 16 bases in the middle. The CDR3 loop spans 15 amino acids. The CDR3 DNA follows: TGTGCCAGCAGTTACGGGACGAGAGAGAATCAGCCCCAGCATTTT. Protein product: CASSYGTRENQPQHF.

This clonotype was seen a single time. This sequence joins TRBV6-2 or TRBV6-3 and TRBJ2-7, with a possible D match to TRBD1 (6 bases). V gave up 10 bases and J gave up 2 bases, with 12 bases separating them. The CDR3 has 12 amino acids. Germline V gives CDR1 MNHEY, CDR2 SVGEGT. CDR3: CATETGAYEQYF. The CDR3 bases are TGTGCCACCGAGACAGGTGCCTACGAGCAGTACTTC.

V gene TRBV5-1 combines with J gene TRBJ2-3; D gene unclear. The CDR3 is 15 residues long. Germline lookup yields CDR1 SGHRS and CDR2 YFSETQ. V lost 0 bases to trimming and J lost 0 bases, with 8 bases between them. CDR3 in amino acids: CASSLGLSSTDTQYF. DNA of the CDR3: TGCGCCAGCAGCTTGGGACTGAGCAGCACAGATACGCAGTATTTT.

This clonotype is a singleton in its sample. CDR3 amino acids: CSAREGAGPLHF. In DNA form, the CDR3 reads TGCAGTGCTAGGGAGGGCGCCGGACCCCTCCACTTT. This chain joins TRBV20-1 and TRBJ1-6, with no clear D. Looked up from germline, CDR1 is DFQATT and CDR2 is SNEGSKA (reference sequence). Trimming stripped 3 bases from V and 12 bases from J, with 12 bases between. The CDR3 is 12 residues long.